This entry is about one T cell receptor beta chain. No antigen is known for it. This sample is part of a study of blood T cells in healthy people across ages. Points from the study as a whole: CMV status of donors was not determined, possibly confounding expanded clonotype changes.

CDR1 is LGHNA, CDR2 YNFKEQ, per germline. V trimming: 2 bases; J trimming: 0 bases; junction bases outside the gene matches: 5. The CDR3 is 16 amino acids. A sample-barcoded 5' primer and a J-beta primer mix were used in a second PCR of about 7 to 12 cycles. TCRdb passed the 5' RACE reads through MiXCR, listing each CDR3 protein once. The sample yields 980,000 or so distinct CDR3 sequences, about 44% seen once. Sample: blood. The rearrangement joins TRBV4-2 to TRBJ2-3; 7 positions agree with TRBD1. This TCR came from a man aged 30 to 39 in good health. CDR3 bases: TGTGCCAGCAGCCAACAGGGGACAGCTAGCACAGATACGCAGTATTTT. Its translation is CASSQQGTASTDTQYF.